This T cell receptor (beta chain) originates from a study of blood T cell repertoires in COVID-19 (dated by TCRdb to about 2020). In terms of the full investigation: Samples from collaborators originated in the United States, Italy and Spain and spanned both the acute and convalescent phases of COVID-19. The prospective study material was composed of cDNA or gDNA derived from T cells, B-cell-depleted T cells, or PBMCs. Deeply sampled blood TCRbeta repertoires from subjects exposed to, actively infected with, or recovered from COVID-19 were included in the dataset. The repertoires were released in a freely available public database meant as a resource for research on the immune response to SARS-CoV-2. The samples were drawn from two sources: the first 160 participants of the ongoing ImmuneRACE study, and 1,000 to 1,500 subjects contributed by 6 global collaborators. Sample metadata almost always included a de-identified subject ID, COVID-19 status, age in years and sex. HLA class I and class II types, where available, came from metadata supplied by the sample provider rather than from assay-based typing. Broad study findings and their caveats: The amount of clinical and demographic metadata varied by source and participant and was provided uncurated.

Details on this clone: Which antigen it targets is not known. Base qualities are not recorded, but no much larger clone differs from it by a single base. Other DNA sequences in this specimen translate into the identical CDR3.

TCRbeta CDR3 regions were amplified from genomic DNA by means of the immunoSEQ Assay, a bias-controlled multiplex PCR. In the original analysis: Within the assay, amplification of reference gene primers was used to estimate how many nucleated cells each sample contained. To quantify the absolute abundance of each unique TCRbeta CDR3 rearrangement, sequence reads were collapsed and filtered. For each sample, productive Simpson clonality was calculated as the square root of Simpson's diversity index across productive rearrangements. Drawn from immuneACCESS, this table holds only the in-frame rearrangements with V and J called that TCRdb kept. Clones are partly lost; checked studies trace under half to an unresolved V gene and leave the rest unexplained. From that table come the V and J calls and clone size; the DNA was used to work out D and trimming. The sample includes over 350,000 clones, with approximately 91% observed a single time. The ten top clones hold 0.8% to 0.9% of the sample.

Trimming takes 5 bases from V and 1 base from J, and the germline ends sit 8 bases apart. CDR1 and CDR2 were assigned from the germline V gene (reference sequence) as LNHDA and SQIVND. Including cysteine and phenylalanine, the CDR3 has 13 amino acids. Just CDR3 DNA is preserved here, 39 bases in frame from base 1. Participants in the prospective study were enrolled through a virtual design, were aged 18 to 89 years, and lived in 24 United States geographic areas. Cohort assignment in the prospective study relied on participant-reported clinical history from a screening survey and a study questionnaire. Exposed participants had been in contact with someone with a PCR-confirmed or clinician-diagnosed COVID-19 case within 2 weeks of study entry. In the prospective study, whole blood, serum and a nasopharyngeal or oropharyngeal swab were collected from each participant by mobile phlebotomists. Additional blood draws and questionnaires over an approximately 2-month period could optionally be provided by prospective study participants. Prospective study blood samples were shipped either frozen or at room temperature before DNA extraction.

This sequence originates from a woman aged 40-49 years who had been exposed to COVID-19. The material sequenced was PBMCs or T cells enriched from blood (not recorded which). The rearrangement combines TRBV19 with TRBJ1-1, with the D gene uncertain. The sequenced DNA is TGTGCCAGTAGTCCCCTCAGGAACACTGAAGCTTTCTTT. This is translated as CASSPLRNTEAFF.